This T cell receptor beta chain stems from a study of OX40 agonist ivuxolimab in advanced cancers. Study-wide background: Patients received ivuxolimab, an agonistic anti-OX40 (CD134) antibody. Every patient in dose escalation had hepatocellular carcinoma, melanoma, renal cell or head and neck cancer.

This table comes from immunoSEQ multiplex PCR, and its TCRdb copy is limited to in-frame clones, with some not included. This sample has about 49,000 clones, with about 80% found just once. As to this clone: Its specificity is unknown.

Study-level points and caveats: The study found that CD8+ T cells averaged more expanded clones than CD4+.

Losses at the gene ends were 0 bases for V and 6 bases for J; bases not matched to a gene: 2. CDR3 length: 12 amino acids. The germline gives CDR1 SQVTM, CDR2 ANQGSEA. Patients were ruled out by autoimmune disease history or systemic immunosuppression. The sequence derives from an adult with an advanced solid tumor such as melanoma, head and neck, liver or kidney cancer. V usage is TRBV29-1 and J usage is TRBJ2-7; TRBD2 matches 7 bases. Source: CD4+ or CD8+ T cells sorted from blood, taken in a trial of the OX40 agonist ivuxolimab. CDR3 region: CSVEEAGAEQYF. CDR3 nucleotide sequence: TGCAGCGTTGAAGAGGCGGGAGCCGAGCAGTACTTC.